This T cell receptor beta chain was identified during a study of OX40 agonist ivuxolimab in advanced cancers. Study findings and constraints: Clonal expansion by week 6 occurred in CD4+ and CD8+ blood T cells (at 0.1 to 3.0 mg/kg).

Between the trimmed V and J ends, which lost 5 bases and 6 bases, there was a span of 11 bases. The V gene's germline CDR1 is SGHAT and CDR2 FQNNGV. The CDR3 is 14 amino acids. Profiling relied on immunoSEQ multiplex PCR, and the TCRdb table lists in-frame clones only, not all of them. This table holds approximately 28,000 clones, roughly 80% found once. The table lists this clone with a few counts. What it recognizes is unknown. The sequences come from CD4+ or CD8+ T cells sorted from blood, collected in a trial of the OX40 agonist ivuxolimab. V usage is TRBV11-2 and J usage is TRBJ1-6, with D tentatively TRBD1 (5 bases). The source of this sequence is an adult with an advanced solid tumor such as melanoma, head and neck, liver or kidney cancer. The CDR3 region has the DNA TGTGCCAGCAGCGAGAGACAGCTTAATTCACCCCTCCACTTT. Translation: CASSERQLNSPLHF. The full variable domain, in which reference TRBV11-2 and TRBJ1-6 provide the parts outside the CDR3, is EAGVAQSPRYKIIEKRQSVAFWCNPISGHATLYWYQQILGQGPKLLIQFQNNGVVDDSQLPKDRFSAERLKGVDSTLKIQPAKLEDSAVYLCASSERQLNSPLHFGNGTRLTVT.